Each of the 17 T cell receptor beta chains below was sequenced from the same sample in a study of cytotoxic CD8 clonotypes in ibrutinib-treated CLL. Here immunoSEQ multiplex PCR was the method, and the copy in TCRdb shows in-frame clones only, minus some. The sample lists roughly 160,000 clones; roughly 80% were seen once. Sequenced here: PBMCs, sampled after 12 months of ibrutinib treatment. These receptors originate from a human donor with chronic lymphocytic leukemia.

This clone was detected once. The gene calls are TRBV9 and TRBJ1-5; TRBD1 agrees at 7 bases. The CDR3 has 15 amino acids. From germline, CDR1 is SGDLS and CDR2 YYNGEE. V dropped 4 bases and J dropped 5; count of bases not matched to a gene: 9. CDR3 nucleotides: TGTGCCAGCAGCAAGGACAGGTCATTGGATCAGCCCCAGCATTTT. Protein product: CASSKDRSLDQPQHF.

This chain uses TRBV7-2 with TRBJ2-1, with unresolved D. The length of the CDR3 is 17 residues. Between the trimmed V and J ends, which lost 8 bases and 0 bases, there was a span of 20 bases. The V gene's germline CDR1 is SGHTA and CDR2 FQGNSA. The CDR3: CASPGRSLPSSYNEQFF. CDR3 nucleotide sequence: TGTGCCAGCCCTGGCAGGTCCCTCCCAAGCTCCTACAATGAGCAGTTCTTC.

The table lists this clone with a few counts. The CDR3 loop is CASSGEAWETQYF. The CDR3 bases are TGTGCCAGCAGCGGAGAAGCGTGGGAGACCCAGTACTTC. V gene TRBV9 combines with J gene TRBJ2-5, with D hard to call. The germline CDR1 and CDR2 sequences are SGDLS and YYNGEE. This CDR3 spans 13 amino acids. Trimming pared 3 bases from V and 5 bases from J, leaving 11 bases between.

This clone was counted only a few times. V usage is TRBV25-1 and J usage is TRBJ1-2, with D possibly being TRBD1 (5 bases). Germline CDR1 reads MGHDK; CDR2 reads SYGVNS. This CDR3 is built from 13 residues. Between the trimmed V and J ends, which lost 5 bases and 4 bases, there was a span of 11 bases. The CDR3 loop is CASSTPGGYGYTF. The CDR3, as DNA: TGTGCCAGCAGTACCCCCGGGGGCTATGGCTACACCTTC.

The genes are TRBV7-8 and TRBJ1-1; D is ambiguous. The V gene's germline CDR1 is SGHVS and CDR2 FQNEAQ. The V gene lost 2 bases and the J gene lost 3 bases, with 10 bases spanning the gap. This CDR3 is 14 amino acids long. This CDR3 reads CASSLSERYTEAFF. In nucleotides, the CDR3 is TGTGCCAGCAGCTTATCCGAGAGGTACACTGAAGCTTTCTTT.

CDR3 in DNA: TGCAGCGTTGATTCCGGAGGGAACACAGATACGCAGTATTTT. Amino acids: CSVDSGGNTDTQYF. The genes are TRBV29-1 and TRBJ2-3; the D gene is possibly TRBD2 (6 bases). This CDR3 has 14 residues. Germline V gene sequence: CDR1 SQVTM, CDR2 ANQGSEA. V lost 3 bases and J 2 bases, leaving 12 bases between the germline ends.

V gene TRBV18 combines with J gene TRBJ1-1; 7 nucleotides agree with TRBD1. The CDR3 totals 14 residues. CDR1 and CDR2 (germline): KGHSH, LQKENI. The junction had 5 bases not matched to a gene; V was cut back by 4 bases and J by 3 bases. Written as DNA, the CDR3 is TGTGCCAGCTCACAGGGGGCTAAGGACACTGAAGCTTTCTTT. Amino acids: CASSQGAKDTEAFF.

The chain recombines TRBV6-1 with TRBJ1-5; 9 bases are shared with TRBD1. This CDR3 contains 14 residues. V lost 7 bases to trimming and J lost 7 bases; unmatched junction nucleotides: 8. From germline, CDR1 is MNHNS and CDR2 SASEGT. CDR3 DNA sequence: TGTGCCAGCAAGCGAACAGGGGGCGCCCAGCCCCAGCATTTT. This gives the protein CASKRTGGAQPQHF.

The gene calls are TRBV6-5 and TRBJ2-5; D is perhaps TRBD1 or TRBD2 (6 bases each). Trimming removed 7 bases from V and 3 bases from J, with 12 bases in between. CDR3 length: 13 residues. Germline values: CDR1 MNHEY, CDR2 SVGAGI. The CDR3, as DNA: TGTGCCAGCACCCCGGAGGGGGAAGAGACCCAGTACTTC. Amino acid sequence: CASTPEGEETQYF.

The chain has TRBV6-5 and TRBJ1-1; a weak D match, TRBD1 (6 bases). This CDR3 contains 15 residues. V lost 8 bases to trimming and J lost 3 bases, with 19 bases between them. Germline V gene lookup returns CDR1 MNHEY and CDR2 SVGAGI. Here the CDR3 DNA reads TGTGCCAGCTCCTTGGGGGGGCGCGCGGACACTGAAGCTTTCTTT. Protein: CASSLGGRADTEAFF.

The chain recombines TRBV6-5 with TRBJ2-1; D might be TRBD1 or TRBD2, each matching 6 bases. V was pared by 2 bases and J by 7 bases, with 9 bases between. This CDR3 spans 13 amino acids. Germline V gene data show CDR1 as MNHEY and CDR2 as SVGAGI. CDR3 sequence reads: CASSYGGGNEQFF. The CDR3 coding sequence is TGTGCCAGCAGTTACGGAGGGGGTAATGAGCAGTTCTTC.

V gene TRBV7-2 combines with J gene TRBJ1-5; 9 bases map to TRBD1. This CDR3 region has 13 residues. Trimming removed 4 bases from V and 10 bases from J; junction bases left unmatched: 5. Germline CDR1 SGHTA, CDR2 FQGNSA. This CDR3 is CASSSTGGEPQHF. The CDR3 DNA reads as TGTGCCAGCAGCTCGACAGGGGGAGAACCCCAGCATTTT.

J is TRBJ2-5 and V is TRBV6-5; no clear D. CDR3 length: 14 residues. Looked up from germline, CDR1 is MNHEY and CDR2 is SVGAGI. Trimming took off 0 bases at V and 5 bases at J, with 10 bases between the two ends. The CDR3 coding sequence is TGTGCCAGCAGTTACTCGATGGTTGGTGAGACCCAGTACTTC. Amino acids: CASSYSMVGETQYF.

The V call is TRBV2, the J call TRBJ1-5, with 7 positions matching TRBD1. The length of the CDR3 is 15 residues. The germline V gene encodes CDR1 SNHLY and CDR2 FYNNEI. J was trimmed by 0 bases and V by 5 bases; bases with no gene match: 4. CDR3 nucleotides: TGTGCCAGCAGTCCAGGGGGTCATAGCAATCAGCCCCAGCATTTT. Residues: CASSPGGHSNQPQHF.

This clone appeared once. The genes are TRBV4-2 and TRBJ1-1; the D is unclear. Germline assignment: CDR1 LGHNA and CDR2 YNFKEQ. The CDR3 has 14 residues. V lost 4 bases and J 6 bases, leaving 15 bases between the germline ends. The CDR3 protein is CASSPPRLGAEAFF. In DNA form, the CDR3 reads TGTGCCAGCAGCCCTCCAAGGCTGGGTGCTGAAGCTTTCTTT.

The chain is built from TRBV30 and TRBJ1-4; TRBD1 might be the D (6 bases). Trimming took 4 bases from V and 5 from J, leaving 20 bases between them. The CDR3 sequence is 16 residues long. Germline values: CDR1 GTSNPN, CDR2 SVGIG (reference sequence). This CDR3 reads CAWNKRGTIGNEKLFF. The CDR3 DNA sequence: TGTGCCTGGAACAAGAGGGGGACAATAGGGAATGAAAAACTGTTTTTT. The whole variable domain, filled in from reference TRBV30 and TRBJ1-4, reads SQTIHQWPATLVQPVGSPLSLECTVEGTSNPNLYWYRQAAGRGLQLLFYSVGIGQISSEVPQNLSASRPQDRQFILSSKKLLLSDSGFYLCAWNKRGTIGNEKLFFGSGTQLSVL.

This sequence joins TRBV6-5 and TRBJ1-2; tentative D call: TRBD1 (6 bases). The V gene lost 0 bases and the J gene lost 8 bases, with 13 bases spanning the gap. This CDR3 region has 14 residues. CDR1 is MNHEY, CDR2 SVGAGI, per germline. The CDR3: CASSYSKGGFGYTF. The CDR3 DNA reads as TGTGCCAGCAGTTACTCGAAGGGGGGCTTCGGCTACACCTTC.